This TCR beta chain was sequenced during a study of response to subunit inactivated influenza vaccine. Whole-study findings and limits: The authors suggested that every seasonal influenza vaccination recruits few new T cells.

This clonotype has only one observation. Antigen: not known. The length of the CDR3 is 16 residues. V was shortened by 1 base and J by 4 bases, with 17 bases between the two germline ends. Germline V gene sequence: CDR1 SGHTA, CDR2 FQGNSA. TCRdb re-called the RT-PCR reads through MiXCR, storing one row per CDR3 protein. The sample lists more than 700,000 distinct CDR3 sequences; approximately 22% were seen once. The rearrangement joins TRBV7-2 to TRBJ2-7; TRBD1 or TRBD2 may be the D gene (6 bases each). The sequenced sample was PBMCs from blood, obtained less than 6 days after vaccination. The origin of this receptor is a man between 45 and 60 years old who received an inactivated influenza vaccine. The CDR3 reads CASSLGGAGGGYEQYF. CDR3 bases: TGTGCCAGCAGCTTAGGAGGGGCAGGAGGGGGATACGAGCAGTACTTC.